The text below deals with one T cell receptor beta chain. Its antigen is as yet unknown. The donors gave bone marrow, and they were healthy. This CDR3 has 14 residues. V lost 7 bases and J lost 5, with 17 bases in between. Germline values: CDR1 MNHNY, CDR2 SVGAGI (reference sequence). This sample is drawn from a study of cytomegalovirus exposure and HLA in healthy donors. General study findings and limits: It was taken for granted in presence/absence analyses that sequencing depth across donors was roughly uniform. Some TCR beta chains (roughly 150 of them) were listed as cytomegalovirus-associated.

PCR primers comprised 60 Vbeta and 13 Jbeta primers. Profiling relied on immunoSEQ multiplex PCR, and the TCRdb table lists in-frame clones only, not all of them. The repertoire table contains 65,000 to 85,000 clones. This clonotype originated in a woman aged 60-75 years in good health and CMV-seronegative. The chain uses TRBV6-6 and TRBJ1-1; TRBD1 might be the D (5 bases). Sequences were obtained from PBMCs. CDR3 coding DNA: TGTGCCAGCATGTGGCAGACAGTCGGAACTGAAGCTTTCTTT. Translation gives CASMWQTVGTEAFF.